The clone carrying this T cell receptor (beta chain) was counted a few times. V was trimmed by 4 bases and J by 2 bases, leaving 10 bases between them. Germline CDR1 and CDR2: SQVTM and ANQGSEA. The CDR3 is made up of 13 amino acids. This specimen comes from a study of beta chain features in type 1 diabetes. Sequenced material consisted of expressed TCRB transcripts (all of the isolated RNA was reverse transcribed). The assay was immunoSEQ multiplex PCR, and TCRdb's table has in-frame clones only and misses some. This sample has over 350,000 clones, with approximately 15% found just once. The sequencing input was naive CD4+ T cells from blood. This TCR was sampled from a woman between 18 and 30 years old in good health. This chain joins TRBV29-1 and TRBJ2-3; tentative D call: TRBD1 (5 bases). The CDR3 loop is CSVGTRYTDTQYF. The CDR3 nucleotides are TGCAGCGTTGGGACACGCTACACAGATACGCAGTATTTT.